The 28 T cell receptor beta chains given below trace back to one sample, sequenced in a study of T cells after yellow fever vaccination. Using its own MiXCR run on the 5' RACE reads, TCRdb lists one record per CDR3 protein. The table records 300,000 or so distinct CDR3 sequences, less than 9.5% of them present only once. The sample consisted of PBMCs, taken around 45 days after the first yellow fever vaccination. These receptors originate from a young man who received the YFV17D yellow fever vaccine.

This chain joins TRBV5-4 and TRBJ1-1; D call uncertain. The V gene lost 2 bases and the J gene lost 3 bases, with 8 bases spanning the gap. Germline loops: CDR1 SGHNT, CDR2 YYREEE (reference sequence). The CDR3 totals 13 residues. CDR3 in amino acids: CASSLNLDTEAFF. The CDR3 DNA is TGTGCCAGCAGCTTAAACTTGGACACTGAAGCTTTCTTT.

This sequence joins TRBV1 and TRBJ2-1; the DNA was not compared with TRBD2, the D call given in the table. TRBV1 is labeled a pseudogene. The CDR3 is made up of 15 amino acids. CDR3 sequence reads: CTSSHKRAVGNEQFF. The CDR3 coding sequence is TGCACCAGCAGCCACAAGCGGGCTGTAGGTAATGAGCAGTTCTTC.

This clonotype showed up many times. The CDR3 protein is CASSLATGSNQPQHF. The CDR3 bases are TGTGCCAGCAGCTTAGCCACAGGGAGTAATCAGCCCCAGCATTTT. The chain is built from TRBV7-2 and TRBJ1-5; D is perhaps TRBD1 (6 bases). CDR1 and CDR2 (germline): SGHTA, FQGNSA. This CDR3 comprises 15 residues. With 0 bases removed from V and 4 bases from J, the gap between germline ends came to 10 bases.

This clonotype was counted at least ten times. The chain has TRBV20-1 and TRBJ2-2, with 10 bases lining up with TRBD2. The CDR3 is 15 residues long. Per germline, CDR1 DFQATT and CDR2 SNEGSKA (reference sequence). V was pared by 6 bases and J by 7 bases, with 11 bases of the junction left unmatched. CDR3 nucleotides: TGCAGTGCACCTTCACCGGGACTAGCGATCGGGGAGCTGTTTTTT. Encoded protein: CSAPSPGLAIGELFF.

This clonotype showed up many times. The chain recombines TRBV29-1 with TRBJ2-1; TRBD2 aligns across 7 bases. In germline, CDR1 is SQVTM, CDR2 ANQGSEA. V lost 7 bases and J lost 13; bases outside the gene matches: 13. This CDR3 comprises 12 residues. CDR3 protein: CSAWGEAGDQFF. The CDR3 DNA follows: TGCAGCGCGTGGGGGGAGGCGGGGGATCAGTTCTTC.

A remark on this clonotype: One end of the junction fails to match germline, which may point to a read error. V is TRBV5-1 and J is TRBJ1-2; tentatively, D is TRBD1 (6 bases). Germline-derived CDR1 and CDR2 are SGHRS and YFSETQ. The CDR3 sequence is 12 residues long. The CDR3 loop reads CASSLASGGYIF. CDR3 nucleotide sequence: TGCGCCAGCAGCTTGGCAAGCGGGGGCTACATCTTC.

DNA for the CDR3: TGTGCCAGCAGATGGGGCGGGGGGGCAGGAGAGACCCAGTACTTC. Translation gives CASRWGGGAGETQYF. This chain links TRBV2 with TRBJ2-5; 9 bases are a match to TRBD2. The CDR3 extends over 15 amino acids. Germline values: CDR1 SNHLY, CDR2 FYNNEI. V lost 6 bases, J lost 4 bases, and 9 bases stayed unmatched.

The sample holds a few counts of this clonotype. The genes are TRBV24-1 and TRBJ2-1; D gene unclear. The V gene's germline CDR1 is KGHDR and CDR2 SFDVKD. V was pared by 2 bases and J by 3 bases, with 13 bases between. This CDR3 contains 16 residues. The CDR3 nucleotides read TGTGCCACCAGTGATTCAAGGAACTTTCTCTACAATGAGCAGTTCTTC. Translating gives CATSDSRNFLYNEQFF.

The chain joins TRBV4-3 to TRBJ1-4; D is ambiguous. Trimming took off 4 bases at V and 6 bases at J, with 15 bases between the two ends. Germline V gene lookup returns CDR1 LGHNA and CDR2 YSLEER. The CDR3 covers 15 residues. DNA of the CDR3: TGCGCCAGCAGCCCGTTAACTCAAAGAGATGAAAAACTGTTTTTT. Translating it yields CASSPLTQRDEKLFF.

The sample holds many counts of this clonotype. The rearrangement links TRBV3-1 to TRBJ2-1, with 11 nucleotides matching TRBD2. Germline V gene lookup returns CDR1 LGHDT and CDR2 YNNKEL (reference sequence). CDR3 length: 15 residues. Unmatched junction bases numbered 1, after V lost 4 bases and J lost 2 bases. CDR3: CASSRSGGAYNEQFF. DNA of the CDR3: TGTGCCAGCAGCCGTAGCGGGGGGGCCTACAATGAGCAGTTCTTC.

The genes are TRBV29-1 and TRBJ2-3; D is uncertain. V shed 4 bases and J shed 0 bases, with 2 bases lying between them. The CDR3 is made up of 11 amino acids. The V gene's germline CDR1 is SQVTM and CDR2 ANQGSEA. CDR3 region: CSVASTDTQYF. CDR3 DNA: TGCAGCGTTGCCAGCACAGATACGCAGTATTTT.

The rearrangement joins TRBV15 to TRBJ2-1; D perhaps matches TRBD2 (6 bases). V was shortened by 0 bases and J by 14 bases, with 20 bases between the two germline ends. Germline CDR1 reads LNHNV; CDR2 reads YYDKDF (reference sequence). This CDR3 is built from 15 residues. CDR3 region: CATSRDGPPSAGKFF. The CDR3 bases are TGTGCCACCAGCAGAGATGGGCCCCCTAGCGCTGGGAAGTTCTTC.

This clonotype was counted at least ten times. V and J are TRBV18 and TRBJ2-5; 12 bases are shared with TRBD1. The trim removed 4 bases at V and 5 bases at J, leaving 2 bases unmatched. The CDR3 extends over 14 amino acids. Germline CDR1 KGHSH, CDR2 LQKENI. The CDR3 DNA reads TGTGCCAGCTCACGGGACAGGGGGCTGGAGACCCAGTACTTC. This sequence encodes CASSRDRGLETQYF.

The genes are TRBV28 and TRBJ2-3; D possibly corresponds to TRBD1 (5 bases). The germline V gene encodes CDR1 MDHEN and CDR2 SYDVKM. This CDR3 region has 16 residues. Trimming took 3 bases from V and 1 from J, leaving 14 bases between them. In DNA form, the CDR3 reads TGTGCCAGCAGTTTGCAGGGAAGTTTGGGCACAGATACGCAGTATTTT. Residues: CASSLQGSLGTDTQYF.

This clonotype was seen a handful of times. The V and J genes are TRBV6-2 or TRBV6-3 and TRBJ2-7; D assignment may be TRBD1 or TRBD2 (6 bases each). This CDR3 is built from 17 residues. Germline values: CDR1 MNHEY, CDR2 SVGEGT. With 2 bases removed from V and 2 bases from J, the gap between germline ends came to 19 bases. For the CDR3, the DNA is TGTGCCAGCAGTTACGCGATAGGGGGGTTGAAGACCTACGAGCAGTACGTC. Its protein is CASSYAIGGLKTYEQYV.

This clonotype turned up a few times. In DNA, the CDR3 is TGCGCCAGCAGCCAGGCCGCTCCGGGACAGGGGCCCTATGGCTACACCTTC. This gives the protein CASSQAAPGQGPYGYTF. The V gene is TRBV4-1, the J gene TRBJ1-2, with 10 positions matching TRBD1. After removal of 3 bases from V and 4 bases from J, the junction contained 11 bases not matched to a gene. Germline loops: CDR1 MGHRA, CDR2 YSYEKL. The CDR3 runs to 17 residues.

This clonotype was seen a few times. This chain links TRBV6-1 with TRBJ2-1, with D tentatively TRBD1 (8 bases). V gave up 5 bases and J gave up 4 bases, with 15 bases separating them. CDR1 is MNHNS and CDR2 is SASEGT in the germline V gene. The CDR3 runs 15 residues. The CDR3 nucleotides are TGTGCCAGCAGTCTCCCACAGGGGGGGTACAATGAGCAGTTCTTC. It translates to CASSLPQGGYNEQFF.

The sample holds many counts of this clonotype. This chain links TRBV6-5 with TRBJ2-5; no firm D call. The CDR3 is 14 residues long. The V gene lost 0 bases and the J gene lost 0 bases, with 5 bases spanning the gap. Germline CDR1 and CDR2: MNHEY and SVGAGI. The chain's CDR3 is CASSYSMNQETQYF. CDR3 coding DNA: TGTGCCAGCAGTTACTCGATGAACCAAGAGACCCAGTACTTC.

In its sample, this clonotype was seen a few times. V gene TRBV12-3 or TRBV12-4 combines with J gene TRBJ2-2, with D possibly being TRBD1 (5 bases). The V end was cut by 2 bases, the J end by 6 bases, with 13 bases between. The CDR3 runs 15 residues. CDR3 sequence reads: CASSLRQGGAGELFF. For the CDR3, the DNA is TGTGCCAGCAGTTTAAGGCAGGGTGGGGCCGGGGAGCTGTTTTTT.

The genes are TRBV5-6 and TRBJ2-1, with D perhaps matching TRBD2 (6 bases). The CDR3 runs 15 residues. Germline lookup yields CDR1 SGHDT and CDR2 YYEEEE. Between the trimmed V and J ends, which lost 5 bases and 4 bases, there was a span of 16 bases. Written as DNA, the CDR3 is TGTGCCAGCAGTCAAGCCGGGGGATTTTACAATGAGCAGTTCTTC. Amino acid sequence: CASSQAGGFYNEQFF.

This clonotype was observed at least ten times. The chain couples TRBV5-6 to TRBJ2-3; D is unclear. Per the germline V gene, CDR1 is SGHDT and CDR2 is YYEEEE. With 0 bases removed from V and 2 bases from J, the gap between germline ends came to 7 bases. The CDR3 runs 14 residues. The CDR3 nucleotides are TGTGCCAGCAGCTTGGGGGCCCACACAGATACGCAGTATTTT. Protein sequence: CASSLGAHTDTQYF.

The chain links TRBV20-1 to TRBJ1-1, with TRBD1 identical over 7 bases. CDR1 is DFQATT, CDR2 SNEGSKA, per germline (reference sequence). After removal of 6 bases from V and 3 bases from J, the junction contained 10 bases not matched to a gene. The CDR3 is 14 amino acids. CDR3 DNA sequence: TGCAGTGCACAGACGTCAGGGGGAGACACTGAAGCTTTCTTT. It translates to CSAQTSGGDTEAFF.

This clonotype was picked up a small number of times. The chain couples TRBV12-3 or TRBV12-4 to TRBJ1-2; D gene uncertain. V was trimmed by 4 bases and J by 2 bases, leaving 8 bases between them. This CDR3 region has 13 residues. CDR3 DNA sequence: TGTGCCAGCAGTTCACCGGAAAACTATGGCTACACCTTC. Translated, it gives CASSSPENYGYTF.

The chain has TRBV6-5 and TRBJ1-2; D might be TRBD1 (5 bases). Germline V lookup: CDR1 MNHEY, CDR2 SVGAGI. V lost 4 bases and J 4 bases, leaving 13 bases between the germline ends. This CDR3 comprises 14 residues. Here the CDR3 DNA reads TGTGCCAGCAGTTCCCCCGACAGCTTCTATGGCTACACCTTC. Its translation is CASSSPDSFYGYTF.

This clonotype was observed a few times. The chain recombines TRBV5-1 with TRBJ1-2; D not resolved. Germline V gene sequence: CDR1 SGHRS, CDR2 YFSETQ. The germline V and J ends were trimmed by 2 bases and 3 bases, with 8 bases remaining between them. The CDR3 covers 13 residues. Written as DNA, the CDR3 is TGCGCCAGCAGCTTTGGGGAAGACTATGGCTACACCTTC. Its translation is CASSFGEDYGYTF.

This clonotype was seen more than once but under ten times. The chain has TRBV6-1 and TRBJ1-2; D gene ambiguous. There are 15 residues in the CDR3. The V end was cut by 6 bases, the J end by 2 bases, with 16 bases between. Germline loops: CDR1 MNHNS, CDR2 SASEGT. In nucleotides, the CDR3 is TGTGCCAGCAGCCGGACCCTGGACGGAAACTATGGCTACACCTTC. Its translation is CASSRTLDGNYGYTF.

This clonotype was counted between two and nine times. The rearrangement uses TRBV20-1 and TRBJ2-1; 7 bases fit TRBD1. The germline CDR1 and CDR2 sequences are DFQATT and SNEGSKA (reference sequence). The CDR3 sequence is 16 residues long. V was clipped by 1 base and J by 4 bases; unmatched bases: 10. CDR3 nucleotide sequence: TGCAGTGCTAGAGCCGTAGACAGGGCCCGATACAATGAGCAGTTCTTC. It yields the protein CSARAVDRARYNEQFF.

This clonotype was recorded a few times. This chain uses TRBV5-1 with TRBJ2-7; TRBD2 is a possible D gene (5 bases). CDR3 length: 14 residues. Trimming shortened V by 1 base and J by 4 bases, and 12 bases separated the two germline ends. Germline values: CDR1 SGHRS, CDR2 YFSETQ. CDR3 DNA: TGCGCCAGCAGCTTGTCCGGGGTCGAGTACGAGCAGTACTTC. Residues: CASSLSGVEYEQYF. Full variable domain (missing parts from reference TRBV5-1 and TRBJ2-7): KAGVTQTPRYLIKTRGQQVTLSCSPISGHRSVSWYQQTPGQGLQFLFEYFSETQRNKGNFPGRFSGRQFSNSRSEMNVSTLELGDSALYLCASSLSGVEYEQYFGPGTRLTVT.